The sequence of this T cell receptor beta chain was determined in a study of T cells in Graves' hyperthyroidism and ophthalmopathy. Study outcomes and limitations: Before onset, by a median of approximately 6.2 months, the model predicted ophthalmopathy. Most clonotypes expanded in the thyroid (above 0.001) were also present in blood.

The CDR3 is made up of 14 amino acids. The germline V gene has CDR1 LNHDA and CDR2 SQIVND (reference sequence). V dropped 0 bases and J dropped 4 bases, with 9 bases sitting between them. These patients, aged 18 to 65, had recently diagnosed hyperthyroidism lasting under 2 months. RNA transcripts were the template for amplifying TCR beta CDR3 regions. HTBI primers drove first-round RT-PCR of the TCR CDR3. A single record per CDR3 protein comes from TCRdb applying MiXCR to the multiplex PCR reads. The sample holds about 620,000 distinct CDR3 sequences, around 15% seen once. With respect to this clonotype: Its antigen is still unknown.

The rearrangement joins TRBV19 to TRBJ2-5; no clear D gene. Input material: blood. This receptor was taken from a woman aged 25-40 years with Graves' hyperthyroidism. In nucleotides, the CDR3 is TGTGCCAGTAGTATAGATCAATGGGGAGAGACCCAGTACTTC. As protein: CASSIDQWGETQYF.